The source of this TCR beta chain is a study of vaccination effects on CD4 cells after COVID-19. As for the study in general: Viral peptide pools were used in the ViraFEST assay to expand antigen-specific CD4+ T cells, and sequencing came afterward. Post-vaccine sample collection fell at a median of 72 days after the second dose. Study outcomes and limitations: Among infection- and vaccine-induced clones, marked clonal contraction occurred late after vaccination.

The CDR3 is 14 residues long. V was clipped by 7 bases and J by 0 bases, with 10 bases between them. Per the germline V gene, CDR1 is WSHSY and CDR2 is SAAADI. Assay: immunoSEQ multiplex PCR; the TCRdb copy retains only in-frame clones and omits some. Of tens of thousands of clones listed, 73% were seen once; the top ten hold roughly 2.3%. Regarding this clone: Its antigen is still unknown.

The culture ran for around nine days before CD4+ T cells were isolated. Each participant was given two doses of one vaccine (BNT162b2 or mRNA-1273). Half-medium exchanges with IL-2 medium took place on days 3 and 7. The origin of this receptor is a human donor who received a COVID-19 vaccine. Sequencing was performed on CD4+ T cells from PBMCs cultured without peptide, taken after COVID-19 vaccination. This rearrangement joins TRBV10-2 to TRBJ1-5; no clear D. CDR3 nucleotides: TGCGCCAGCACCAGGTTTGGTAGCAATCAGCCCCAGCATTTT. Its translation is CASTRFGSNQPQHF.